The next 26 T cell receptor beta chains were all read from a single sample in a study of blood T cell repertoires in COVID-19. TCRdb keeps only in-frame clones here, not all; method: immunoSEQ multiplex PCR. The sample yields under 200,000 clones, about nine tenths seen once. The sample taken for sequencing was peripheral blood. The receptors stem from a man younger than 35 with acute or convalescent COVID-19.

The chain joins TRBV18 to TRBJ2-7; D is uncertain. Germline CDR1 KGHSH, CDR2 LQKENI. The CDR3 spans 16 residues. The V end was cut by 2 bases, the J end by 2 bases, with 16 bases between. CDR3 region: CASSPLSTLSPYEQYF. The CDR3 DNA follows: TGTGCCAGCTCACCATTGAGCACCCTATCCCCCTACGAGCAGTACTTC. The variable domain in full, completed from reference TRBV18 and TRBJ2-7, reads NAGVMQNPRHLVRRRGQEARLRCSPMKGHSHVYWYRQLPEEGLKFMVYLQKENIIDESGMPKERFSAEFPKEGPSILRIQQVVRGDSAAYFCASSPLSTLSPYEQYFGPGTRLTVT.

The chain couples TRBV19 to TRBJ2-7; 9 positions agree with TRBD1. The V gene's germline CDR1 is LNHDA and CDR2 SQIVND (reference sequence). The CDR3 spans 15 residues. Trimming took 2 bases from V and 3 from J; bases not matched to a gene: 5. DNA of the CDR3: TGTGCCAGTAGTATAACCGGGACAGGGCTCTACGAGCAGTACTTC. This encodes CASSITGTGLYEQYF.

Points on this clone: The junction differs from germline at one of its ends, possibly a read error. V usage is TRBV6-5 and J usage is TRBJ2-3; D possibly corresponds to TRBD2 (6 bases). The CDR3 consists of 12 residues. In germline, CDR1 is MNHEY, CDR2 SVGAGI. DNA of the CDR3: TGTGCCAGCAGTTTCGGGAGCCTGCCAACCCATTTT. Its translation: CASSFGSLPTHF.

The chain combines TRBV27 with TRBJ2-7, with TRBD2 as a possible D gene (5 bases). Trimming took off 4 bases at V and 2 bases at J, with 9 bases between the two ends. CDR1 is MNHEY and CDR2 is SMNVEV in the germline V gene (reference sequence). This CDR3 contains 13 residues. As DNA, the CDR3 is TGTGCCAGCAGTTCCGGACTCACCTACGAGCAGTACTTC. Its translation is CASSSGLTYEQYF.

The gene calls are TRBV2 and TRBJ2-2; 8 positions agree with TRBD2. Germline V gene lookup returns CDR1 SNHLY and CDR2 FYNNEI. The CDR3 length is 13 residues. V trimming: 6 bases; J trimming: 7 bases; junction bases outside the gene matches: 4. CDR3 in DNA: TGTGCCAGCAGAGGGACTAGTGGCGGGGAGCTGTTTTTT. Its protein is CASRGTSGGELFF.

DNA for the CDR3: TGTGCCAGCGTAAAGTCAGGGGGTGGGGATGGCTACACCTTC. Translation gives CASVKSGGGDGYTF. The J gene is TRBJ1-2, the V gene TRBV6-5; 7 bases match TRBD1. Germline V gene sequence: CDR1 MNHEY, CDR2 SVGAGI. Trimming removed 8 bases from V and 6 bases from J; junction bases left unmatched: 12. This CDR3 region has 14 residues.

The chain has TRBV27 and TRBJ1-2, with a weak D call TRBD1 (5 bases). Trimming took off 6 bases at V and 5 bases at J, with 13 bases between the two ends. In germline, CDR1 is MNHEY, CDR2 SMNVEV (reference sequence). This CDR3 has 13 residues. The CDR3 loop reads CASSRSGGYGYTF. CDR3 sequence (DNA): TGTGCCAGCAGCCGCTCGGGGGGGTATGGCTACACCTTC.

This chain connects TRBV9 to TRBJ2-7; 16 positions agree with TRBD2. The CDR3 contains 18 residues. Germline values: CDR1 SGDLS, CDR2 YYNGEE. V dropped 3 bases and J dropped 4; count of bases not matched to a gene: 10. This CDR3 reads CASSAGLAGGPLVYEQYF. In DNA form, the CDR3 reads TGTGCCAGCAGCGCGGGACTAGCGGGGGGGCCTCTCGTATACGAGCAGTACTTC.

The chain couples TRBV19 to TRBJ2-7, with TRBD1 matching 10 bases. Germline CDR1 LNHDA, CDR2 SQIVND (reference sequence). CDR3 length: 16 amino acids. V shed 5 bases, J shed 4 bases, and the junction held 11 bases outside the gene matches. The CDR3 loop reads CASSETGGFSPYEQYF. As DNA, the CDR3 is TGTGCCAGTAGTGAGACAGGGGGCTTTTCCCCGTACGAGCAGTACTTC. Filled out from reference TRBV19 and TRBJ2-7, the complete variable domain reads DGGITQSPKYLFRKEGQNVTLSCEQNLNHDAMYWYRQDPGQGLRLIYYSQIVNDFQKGDIAEGYSVSREKKESFPLTVTSAQKNPTAFYLCASSETGGFSPYEQYFGPGTRLTVT.

The J gene is TRBJ1-5, the V gene TRBV7-9, with D hard to call. Germline-derived CDR1 and CDR2 are SEHNR and FQNEAQ (reference sequence). The CDR3 loop spans 14 amino acids. V dropped 4 bases and J dropped 7 bases, with 14 bases sitting between them. The CDR3 DNA is TGTGCCAGCAGCTCCAGTCTCGGGAACCAGCCCCAGCATTTT. This encodes CASSSSLGNQPQHF.

The rearrangement uses TRBV6-5 and TRBJ2-7, with D possibly TRBD2 on 5 matching bases. This CDR3 region has 13 residues. The germline V gene has CDR1 MNHEY and CDR2 SVGAGI. V lost 7 bases to trimming and J lost 8 bases, with 18 bases between them. DNA of the CDR3: TGTGCCAGCACCAACGACGGGGATAAAAAGCAGTACTTC. Translated: CASTNDGDKKQYF.

Only a few counts were recorded for this clone. The chain is built from TRBV15 and TRBJ2-7, with 7 nucleotides matching TRBD2. Per germline, CDR1 LNHNV and CDR2 YYDKDF (reference sequence). The CDR3 is 15 residues long. Trimming at V came to 3 bases and at J to 3 bases, leaving 8 bases not matched to a gene. CDR3 in DNA: TGTGCCACCAGCAGCCACTCACCGGGGGGCTACGAGCAGTACTTC. The encoded protein is CATSSHSPGGYEQYF. Using reference TRBV15 and TRBJ2-7 for the parts outside the CDR3, the full variable domain is DAMVIQNPRYQVTQFGKPVTLSCSQTLNHNVMYWYQQKSSQAPKLLFHYYDKDFNNEADTPDNFQSRRPNTSFCFLDIRSPGLGDTAMYLCATSSHSPGGYEQYFGPGTRLTVT.

The chain couples TRBV7-2 to TRBJ2-3; tentatively, D is TRBD1 (6 bases). V shed 4 bases and J shed 4 bases, with 12 bases lying between them. Per germline, CDR1 SGHTA and CDR2 FQGNSA. The CDR3 sequence is 14 residues long. The CDR3 DNA is TGTGCCAGCAGCTCTTTGACAGGCCCAGATACGCAGTATTTT. Translated, it gives CASSSLTGPDTQYF.

V gene TRBV7-9 combines with J gene TRBJ2-7, with 8 bases lining up with TRBD2. V lost 1 base, J lost 7 bases, and 3 bases stayed unmatched. Looked up from germline, CDR1 is SEHNR and CDR2 is FQNEAQ (reference sequence). The CDR3 has 13 residues. CDR3 sequence (DNA): TGTGCCAGCAGCTTAGTAGCTAGCGGGGAGCAGTACTTC. It yields the protein CASSLVASGEQYF.

This clone has only one observation. This chain links TRBV11-2 with TRBJ2-1; tentative D call: TRBD1 (6 bases). Germline V gene sequence: CDR1 SGHAT, CDR2 FQNNGV. The CDR3 covers 16 residues. Trimming removed 2 bases from V and 3 bases from J, with 14 bases in between. The CDR3 nucleotides are TGTGCCAGCAGCTTATTATGGGGGCCTGGCTACAATGAGCAGTTCTTC. It is translated as CASSLLWGPGYNEQFF.

The chain recombines TRBV19 with TRBJ1-5; no clear D. Trimming shortened V by 9 bases and J by 0 bases, and 12 bases separated the two germline ends. The germline gives CDR1 LNHDA, CDR2 SQIVND (reference sequence). The CDR3 contains 14 residues. The CDR3 loop reads CASHQYYSNQPQHF. In nucleotides, the CDR3 is TGTGCCAGCCATCAGTACTATAGCAATCAGCCCCAGCATTTT.

V is TRBV6-1 and J is TRBJ2-7, with D maybe TRBD2 (5 bases). Germline CDR1 is MNHNS and CDR2 is SASEGT. The ends were cut back, 0 bases at V and 0 bases at J, with 6 bases in the middle. The CDR3 length is 14 residues. In DNA form, the CDR3 reads TGTGCCAGCAGTGAAGCGGGAGACTCCTACGAGCAGTACTTC. Its translation: CASSEAGDSYEQYF.

This chain uses TRBV9 with TRBJ2-1, with 7 positions matching TRBD1. V dropped 5 bases and J dropped 5; count of bases not matched to a gene: 1. The CDR3 is 12 amino acids. The germline CDR1 and CDR2 sequences are SGDLS and YYNGEE. CDR3 DNA: TGTGCCAGCAGAGACAGGGACAATGAGCAGTTCTTC. It codes for CASRDRDNEQFF.

The chain recombines TRBV19 with TRBJ1-1; D might be TRBD1 (5 bases). Germline V gene lookup returns CDR1 LNHDA and CDR2 SQIVND (reference sequence). V was pared by 2 bases and J by 3 bases, with 13 bases between. This CDR3 has 15 residues. The CDR3 protein is CASSIKGGGDTEAFF. In DNA, the CDR3 is TGTGCCAGTAGTATAAAGGGAGGAGGGGACACTGAAGCTTTCTTT.

The chain is built from TRBV12-5 and TRBJ2-3; 8 nucleotides align to TRBD2. The length of the CDR3 is 16 residues. The trim removed 6 bases at V and 5 bases at J, leaving 13 bases unmatched. CDR1 and CDR2 from the germline V gene are LGHNT and FRNRAP. The CDR3 DNA reads as TGTGCTAGTGGCCCCGGGACTAGGCTGAGTCTAGATACGCAGTATTTT. Its protein product is CASGPGTRLSLDTQYF. Variable domain in full (rest from reference TRBV12-5 and TRBJ2-3): DARVTQTPRHKVTEMGQEVTMRCQPILGHNTVFWYRQTMMQGLELLAYFRNRAPLDDSGMPKDRFSAEMPDATLATLKIQPSEPRDSAVYFCASGPGTRLSLDTQYFGPGTRLTVL.

The chain combines TRBV5-4 with TRBJ2-7; weak D call: TRBD1 (6 bases). From germline, CDR1 is SGHNT and CDR2 YYREEE (reference sequence). The CDR3 spans 14 residues. V was clipped by 3 bases and J by 9 bases, with 19 bases between them. Written as DNA, the CDR3 is TGTGCCAGCAGCTCTGCGTCAGGGGCAGCGCGGCAGTACTTC. Its protein is CASSSASGAARQYF.

The chain uses TRBV5-1 and TRBJ2-2, with 7 positions matching TRBD1. Germline trimming cut 3 bases from V and 5 bases from J; bases unmatched to any gene: 7. The CDR3 sequence is 15 residues long. CDR1 and CDR2 (germline): SGHRS, YFSETQ. This CDR3 reads CASSSPGQRTGELFF. The CDR3 DNA reads TGCGCCAGCAGCTCCCCGGGACAGAGAACCGGGGAGCTGTTTTTT.

This sequence joins TRBV24-1 and TRBJ2-3; D is possibly TRBD1 (5 bases). V lost 4 bases, J lost 5 bases, and 15 bases lay in between. Germline loops: CDR1 KGHDR, CDR2 SFDVKD. The CDR3 has 15 amino acids. The CDR3 DNA sequence: TGTGCCACCAGTGAAAGTGGGGCAGGGAAAGATACGCAGTATTTT. Encoded protein: CATSESGAGKDTQYF.

This chain uses TRBV6-5 with TRBJ1-2, with D possibly being TRBD1 (5 bases). V was pared by 6 bases and J by 8 bases, with 22 bases between. CDR3 size: 15 residues. The germline V gene has CDR1 MNHEY and CDR2 SVGAGI. In DNA, the CDR3 is TGTGCCAGCAGCAGGGCCGCTTTACGGGAGAGGGGCTACACCTTC. Residues: CASSRAALRERGYTF.

This sequence joins TRBV6-5 and TRBJ1-6; D gene uncertain. Germline CDR1 and CDR2: MNHEY and SVGAGI. The CDR3 contains 15 residues. Trimming cost V 6 bases and J 8 bases, with 17 bases left between them. The CDR3 is CASRVGVVGYSPLHF. As DNA, the CDR3 is TGTGCCAGCAGGGTCGGGGTAGTTGGGTATTCACCCCTCCACTTT.

The chain links TRBV5-1 to TRBJ2-5; D perhaps matches TRBD1 (5 bases). The CDR3 is 14 amino acids. V lost 0 bases and J 2 bases, leaving 8 bases between the germline ends. Germline values: CDR1 SGHRS, CDR2 YFSETQ. CDR3 sequence reads: CASSLEAGQETQYF. The CDR3 region has the DNA TGCGCCAGCAGCTTGGAAGCAGGGCAAGAGACCCAGTACTTC.